These 16 T cell receptor beta chains originate from one sample sequenced in a study of molecular identifiers for immune sequencing clone quantification. MiXCR, run by TCRdb on the PCR reads, gives a single entry per CDR3 protein. The sample contains about 640,000 distinct CDR3 sequences, about 20% of which appear only once. The source material was naive CD8+ T cells from blood, with Jurkat cell RNA spiked in. The subset is: FACS-sorted CD8+CD4-CCR7+CD45RA+ naive T cells. The source is a human donor in good health. Some libraries in this study had Jurkat cell RNA spiked in.

V usage is TRBV14 and J usage is TRBJ2-7; the D is unclear. The CDR3 has 14 amino acids. Germline CDR1 reads SGHDN; CDR2 reads FVKESK. Trimming left V 1 base short and J 3 bases short, with 10 bases between. The CDR3 protein is CASSQAPSNYEQYF. The CDR3 nucleotides read TGTGCCAGCAGCCAAGCTCCGTCTAACTACGAGCAGTACTTC. Based on the CDR3 plus reference TRBV14 and TRBJ2-7, the full variable domain is EAGVTQFPSHSVIEKGQTVTLRCDPISGHDNLYWYRRVMGKEIKFLLHFVKESKQDESGMPNNRFLAERTGGTYSTLKVQPAELEDSGVYFCASSQAPSNYEQYFGPGTRLTVT.

Comment on this clonotype: The junction differs from germline at one of its ends, possibly a read error. This rearrangement joins TRBV9 to TRBJ2-1; 8 bases align to TRBD1. The CDR3 sequence is 17 residues long. CDR1 is SGDLS, CDR2 YYNGEE, per germline. The CDR3 sequence: CASSVPSGTGLYDERFF. DNA of the CDR3: TGTGCCAGCAGCGTACCCTCCGGGACAGGTCTTTACGATGAGCGGTTCTTC.

Remarks on this clonotype: The conserved closing phenylalanine or tryptophan is absent in this CDR3, likely reflecting a read error. The chain has TRBV9 and TRBJ1-2; D gene uncertain. Trimming took 4 bases from V and 4 from J, leaving 14 bases between them. This CDR3 is 14 amino acids long. CDR1 is SGDLS and CDR2 is YYNGEE in the germline V gene. The CDR3 sequence: CASSLSGEAYGYTL. CDR3 nucleotide sequence: TGTGCCAGCAGCTTAAGCGGGGAGGCCTATGGCTACACCCTC.

The rearrangement links TRBV19 to TRBJ1-1; 8 bases are a match to TRBD1. The germline CDR1 and CDR2 sequences are LNHDA and SQIVND (reference sequence). The CDR3 contains 15 residues. The ends lost 7 bases at V and 6 bases at J; junction bases unmatched: 13. The CDR3 here is CASTLGQGVFPEAFF. The CDR3 bases are TGTGCCAGTACCCTAGGACAGGGTGTTTTTCCTGAAGCTTTCTTT.

This clonotype was detected only a few times. This chain uses TRBV28 with TRBJ2-5; 9 bases are a match to TRBD2. J was trimmed by 5 bases and V by 6 bases; bases with no gene match: 10. This CDR3 contains 15 residues. From germline, CDR1 is MDHEN and CDR2 SYDVKM. The CDR3 DNA sequence: TGTGCCAGCAGCGCTTTTGCGGGGGGGGGGGAGACCCAGTACTTC. Protein product: CASSAFAGGGETQYF. The full variable domain, its missing parts supplied by reference TRBV28 and TRBJ2-5, is DVKVTQSSRYLVKRTGEKVFLECVQDMDHENMFWYRQDPGLGLRLIYFSYDVKMKEKGDIPEGYSVSREKKERFSLILESASTNQTSMYLCASSAFAGGGETQYFGPGTRLLVL.

This clonotype turned up a few times. The chain is built from TRBV10-2 and TRBJ1-1, with D maybe TRBD1 (5 bases). This CDR3 spans 14 amino acids. V dropped 5 bases and J dropped 5 bases, with 15 bases sitting between them. Looked up from germline, CDR1 is WSHSY and CDR2 is SAAADI. CDR3 region: CASSLSASGTEAFF. CDR3 in DNA: TGCGCCAGCAGTCTTTCCGCCTCAGGGACTGAAGCTTTCTTT.

This clonotype occurred a few times. This rearrangement joins TRBV20-1 to TRBJ2-2, with 7 bases matching TRBD1. The CDR3 sequence is 19 residues long. CDR1 DFQATT and CDR2 SNEGSKA come from the germline V gene (reference sequence). With V trimmed by 3 bases and J by 0 bases, 16 bases remained unmatched. CDR3 DNA sequence: TGCAGTGCTAGGACGGGGACAGAATCGCCCCTAACGAACACCGGGGAGCTGTTTTTT. Encoded protein: CSARTGTESPLTNTGELFF.

This clonotype showed up many times. The rearrangement joins TRBV6-1 to TRBJ2-5; TRBD2 agrees at 8 bases. The CDR3 totals 14 residues. Per the germline V gene, CDR1 is MNHNS and CDR2 is SASEGT. The V segment lost 3 bases and the J segment 5 bases; nucleotides outside the gene matches: 5. CDR3 residues: CASSDPAGEETQYF. CDR3 nucleotides: TGTGCCAGCAGTGATCCAGCGGGAGAGGAGACCCAGTACTTC.

The table lists this clonotype with many counts. This rearrangement joins TRBV4-2 to TRBJ1-5; tentatively, D is TRBD1 (6 bases). Trimming took off 4 bases at V and 4 bases at J, with 17 bases between the two ends. From germline, CDR1 is LGHNA and CDR2 YNFKEQ. This CDR3 is 16 amino acids long. As DNA, the CDR3 is TGTGCCAGCAGCCCCCAACCGGGGGGCAGTAATCAGCCCCAGCATTTT. This sequence encodes CASSPQPGGSNQPQHF.

The rearrangement joins TRBV7-9 to TRBJ2-5; 13 positions match TRBD2. This CDR3 is 17 amino acids long. Unmatched junction bases numbered 10, after V lost 5 bases and J lost 4 bases. Germline assignment: CDR1 SEHNR and CDR2 FQNEAQ (reference sequence). CDR3 sequence (DNA): TGTGCCAGCAGCGGCCCGGGACTAGCGGGAATAGGAGAGACCCAGTACTTC. This encodes CASSGPGLAGIGETQYF.

The chain is built from TRBV6-2 or TRBV6-3 and TRBJ2-3; TRBD2 matches 8 bases. The junction had 23 bases not matched to a gene; V was cut back by 0 bases and J by 3 bases. The germline gives CDR1 MNHEY, CDR2 SVGEGT. This CDR3 contains 22 residues. Written as DNA, the CDR3 is TGTGCCAGCAGTTACTCGAGCACAGCGTGGACTAGCAAAAGGAGGAGTACAGATACGCAGTATTTT. It codes for CASSYSSTAWTSKRRSTDTQYF.

On this clonotype itself: One end of the junction is discordant with germline, which a read error may explain. The V and J genes are TRBV7-9 and TRBJ1-2; 8 bases fit TRBD1. This CDR3 has 13 amino acids. The germline CDR1 and CDR2 sequences are SEHNR and FQNEAQ (reference sequence). CDR3 residues: CASSPGTGRGGAF. CDR3 bases: TGTGCCAGCAGCCCAGGGACAGGTCGGGGAGGAGCCTTC.

This clonotype was recorded many times. V gene TRBV9 combines with J gene TRBJ1-2, with 8 positions matching TRBD1. CDR1 is SGDLS and CDR2 is YYNGEE in the germline V gene. The junction had 21 bases not matched to a gene; V was cut back by 4 bases and J by 7 bases. The CDR3 spans 18 residues. This CDR3 is CASSSRGAGGLSMSGYTF. CDR3 DNA: TGTGCCAGCAGCTCCCGCGGGGCAGGGGGCCTCAGCATGAGTGGCTACACCTTC. The variable domain in full, with the rest retrieved from reference TRBV9 and TRBJ1-2, is DSGVTQTPKHLITATGQRVTLRCSPRSGDLSVYWYQQSLDQGLQFLIQYYNGEERAKGNILERFSAQQFPDLHSELNLSSLELGDSALYFCASSSRGAGGLSMSGYTFGSGTRLTVV.

This clonotype showed up many times. The rearrangement uses TRBV6-6 and TRBJ2-7; TRBD2 agrees at 7 bases. Germline-derived CDR1 and CDR2 are MNHNY and SVGAGI (reference sequence). V shed 0 bases and J 5 bases; nucleotides not matched to a gene: 4. The CDR3 covers 14 residues. The CDR3 DNA is TGTGCCAGCAGTTACTCAACGGGAGGCCACGAGCAGTACTTC. Protein sequence: CASSYSTGGHEQYF.

This clonotype came up many times. This chain connects TRBV29-1 to TRBJ1-1; 8 positions agree with TRBD1. CDR3 length equals 13 residues. V shed 6 bases, J shed 2 bases, and the junction held 5 bases outside the gene matches. CDR1 SQVTM and CDR2 ANQGSEA come from the germline V gene. In DNA form, the CDR3 reads TGCAGCGTGCGGACAGGGTTAAACACTGAAGCTTTCTTT. Its translation is CSVRTGLNTEAFF.

V usage is TRBV6-5 and J usage is TRBJ2-1, with a tentative D call TRBD2 (6 bases). Trimming took 7 bases from V and 5 from J, leaving 15 bases between them. This CDR3 is 14 amino acids long. CDR1 is MNHEY and CDR2 is SVGAGI in the germline V gene. In DNA form, the CDR3 reads TGTGCCAGCACCTCCGTGTTAGCGGACAATGAGCAGTTCTTC. Protein product: CASTSVLADNEQFF.